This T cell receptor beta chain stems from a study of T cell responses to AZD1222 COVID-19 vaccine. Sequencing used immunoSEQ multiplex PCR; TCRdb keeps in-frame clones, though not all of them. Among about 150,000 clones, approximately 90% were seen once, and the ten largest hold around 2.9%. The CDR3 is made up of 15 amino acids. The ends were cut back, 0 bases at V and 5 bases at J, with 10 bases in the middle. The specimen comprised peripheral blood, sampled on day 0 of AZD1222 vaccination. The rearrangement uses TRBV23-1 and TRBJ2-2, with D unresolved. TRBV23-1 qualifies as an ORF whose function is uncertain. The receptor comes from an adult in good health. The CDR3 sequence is CASSQSMGITGELFF. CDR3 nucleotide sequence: TGCGCCAGCAGTCAATCGATGGGGATTACCGGGGAGCTGTTTTTT.